The next 14 T cell receptor beta chains were all read from a single sample in a study of identifying expanded T cells in peripheral blood. TCRdb keeps only in-frame clones here, not all; method: immunoSEQ multiplex PCR. The sample lists 110,000 or so clones, around 89% occurring once. The sample consisted of blood. Source of these receptors: a person aged 18 to 70 in good health.

This clone was seen only a few times. V gene TRBV7-9 combines with J gene TRBJ1-5; unclear D gene. CDR1 is SEHNR and CDR2 is FQNEAQ in the germline V gene (reference sequence). V was clipped by 1 base and J by 13 bases, with 8 bases between them. This CDR3 is 11 amino acids long. The CDR3 sequence is CASSLEGQQHF. Written as DNA, the CDR3 is TGTGCCAGCAGCTTAGAGGGTCAGCAGCATTTT.

The chain joins TRBV5-1 to TRBJ2-3, with D unresolved. The CDR3 is made up of 14 amino acids. Germline V CDR1 and CDR2: SGHRS, YFSETQ. V lost 4 bases and J 2 bases, leaving 11 bases between the germline ends. Here the CDR3 DNA reads TGCGCCAGCAGCACCGGCTACCTCACAGATACGCAGTATTTT. Translation: CASSTGYLTDTQYF.

The chain recombines TRBV19 with TRBJ2-1, with TRBD2 matching 15 bases. The trim removed 6 bases at V and 5 bases at J, leaving 5 bases unmatched. The V gene's germline CDR1 is LNHDA and CDR2 SQIVND (reference sequence). The CDR3 is 16 residues long. The chain's CDR3 is CASSPGLAGGNNEQFF. The DNA of the CDR3 is TGTGCCAGTAGCCCGGGACTAGCGGGGGGCAACAATGAGCAGTTCTTC.

This clone was recorded many times. The chain couples TRBV7-9 to TRBJ1-3; D remains unclear. CDR1 is SEHNR, CDR2 FQNEAQ, per germline (reference sequence). The V gene lost 5 bases and the J gene lost 0 bases, with 11 bases spanning the gap. The CDR3 has 15 amino acids. The CDR3 reads CASSPRAYSGNTIYF. The CDR3 nucleotides are TGTGCCAGCAGCCCGCGGGCCTACTCTGGAAACACCATATATTTT. The whole variable domain, remainder taken from reference TRBV7-9 and TRBJ1-3, is DTGVSQNPRHKITKRGQNVTFRCDPISEHNRLYWYRQTLGQGPEFLTYFQNEAQLEKSRLLSDRFSAERPKGSFSTLEIQRTEQGDSAMYLCASSPRAYSGNTIYFGEGSWLTVV.

This chain connects TRBV5-5 to TRBJ1-3; D unresolved. This CDR3 has 13 amino acids. Looked up from germline, CDR1 is SGHKS and CDR2 is YYEKEE (reference sequence). V was cut by 3 bases and J by 1 base, with 5 bases left in between. The CDR3 DNA reads TGTGCCAGCAGCTCCCGTTCTGGAAACACCATATATTTT. Residues: CASSSRSGNTIYF.

The V call is TRBV19, the J call TRBJ1-2, with 10 bases matching TRBD1. J gave up 6 bases and V 8 bases, and 15 bases lay outside the gene matches. The CDR3 spans 16 residues. In germline, CDR1 is LNHDA, CDR2 SQIVND (reference sequence). The CDR3 here is CASRYLPGTGEHGYTF. As DNA, the CDR3 is TGTGCCAGTCGCTACCTCCCCGGGACAGGGGAACATGGCTACACCTTC.

V and J are TRBV7-9 and TRBJ2-1, with D possibly matching TRBD2 (5 bases). CDR1 SEHNR and CDR2 FQNEAQ come from the germline V gene (reference sequence). This CDR3 is 13 amino acids long. V was cut by 3 bases and J by 7 bases, with 10 bases left in between. As DNA, the CDR3 is TGTGCCAGCAGCTTCGAGGGCGTAAATGAGCAGTTCTTC. This gives the protein CASSFEGVNEQFF.

This chain joins TRBV27 and TRBJ2-1, with 8 positions matching TRBD2. The germline V gene has CDR1 MNHEY and CDR2 SMNVEV (reference sequence). The CDR3 length is 16 residues. The junction had 4 bases not matched to a gene; V was cut back by 1 base and J by 2 bases. The CDR3 reads CASSLYGGGTYNEQFF. Written as DNA, the CDR3 is TGTGCCAGCAGTTTATATGGCGGGGGGACCTACAATGAGCAGTTCTTC.

The rearrangement links TRBV7-9 to TRBJ2-5, with 9 bases lining up with TRBD1. Germline V CDR1 and CDR2: SEHNR, FQNEAQ (reference sequence). J was trimmed by 5 bases and V by 5 bases; bases with no gene match: 9. The CDR3 has 15 amino acids. The CDR3 coding sequence is TGTGCCAGCAGCCTAGGACAGGGGAGGGAGGAGACCCAGTACTTC. This codes for CASSLGQGREETQYF.

The V and J genes are TRBV18 and TRBJ2-7; perhaps TRBD1 as D (6 bases). Germline values: CDR1 KGHSH, CDR2 LQKENI. This CDR3 is built from 16 residues. The ends were cut back, 6 bases at V and 0 bases at J, with 18 bases in the middle. The CDR3 loop is CASSFRGQPGSYEQYF. In DNA, the CDR3 is TGTGCCAGCTCCTTTCGAGGACAGCCAGGCTCCTACGAGCAGTACTTC. Supplemented by reference TRBV18 and TRBJ2-7, the full variable domain reads NAGVMQNPRHLVRRRGQEARLRCSPMKGHSHVYWYRQLPEEGLKFMVYLQKENIIDESGMPKERFSAEFPKEGPSILRIQQVVRGDSAAYFCASSFRGQPGSYEQYFGPGTRLTVT.

V usage is TRBV10-3 and J usage is TRBJ1-1, with TRBD1 matching 10 bases. This CDR3 comprises 14 residues. Per germline, CDR1 ENHRY and CDR2 SYGVKD. With V trimmed by 0 bases and J by 7 bases, 2 bases remained unmatched. The CDR3 DNA reads TGTGCCATCAGTGAGTCGACAGGGGGCTATGAAGCTTTCTTT. Its translation: CAISESTGGYEAFF.

J is TRBJ2-3 and V is TRBV5-1; D is perhaps TRBD1 (6 bases). Trimming stripped 1 base from V and 3 bases from J, with 12 bases between. The CDR3 totals 15 residues. Germline CDR1 is SGHRS and CDR2 is YFSETQ. Here the CDR3 reads CASSLRGRGTDTQYF. CDR3 DNA sequence: TGCGCCAGCAGCTTGCGGGGCAGGGGTACAGATACGCAGTATTTT.

The genes are TRBV6-5 and TRBJ1-1; D is possibly TRBD1 (6 bases). V gave up 10 bases and J gave up 0 bases, with 12 bases separating them. Germline values: CDR1 MNHEY, CDR2 SVGAGI. The CDR3 loop spans 13 amino acids. The CDR3, as DNA: TGTGCCATCGGGGCAGGGGTGAACACTGAAGCTTTCTTT. The encoded protein is CAIGAGVNTEAFF.

The rearrangement uses TRBV4-3 and TRBJ2-1, with D possibly being TRBD2 (5 bases). CDR3 length: 15 residues. V was shortened by 1 base and J by 5 bases, with 12 bases between the two germline ends. Germline assignment: CDR1 LGHNA and CDR2 YSLEER. CDR3 protein: CASSQGGLPNNEQFF. In nucleotides, the CDR3 is TGCGCCAGCAGCCAAGGCGGACTGCCGAACAATGAGCAGTTCTTC.